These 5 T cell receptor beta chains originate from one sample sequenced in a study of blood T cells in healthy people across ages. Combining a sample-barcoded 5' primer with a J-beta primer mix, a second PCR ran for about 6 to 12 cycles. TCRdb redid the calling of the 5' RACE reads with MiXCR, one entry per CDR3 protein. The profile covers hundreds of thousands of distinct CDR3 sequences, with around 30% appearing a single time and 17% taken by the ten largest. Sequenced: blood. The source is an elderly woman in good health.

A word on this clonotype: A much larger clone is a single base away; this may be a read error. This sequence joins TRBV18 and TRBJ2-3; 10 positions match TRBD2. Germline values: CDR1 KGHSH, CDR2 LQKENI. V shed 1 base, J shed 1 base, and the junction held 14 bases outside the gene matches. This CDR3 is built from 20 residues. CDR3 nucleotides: TGTGCCAGCTCACCACTTGCTAGCGGGGGAATTGCGGTTGGCACAGATACGCAGTATTTT. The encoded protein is CASSPLASGGIAVGTDTQYF.

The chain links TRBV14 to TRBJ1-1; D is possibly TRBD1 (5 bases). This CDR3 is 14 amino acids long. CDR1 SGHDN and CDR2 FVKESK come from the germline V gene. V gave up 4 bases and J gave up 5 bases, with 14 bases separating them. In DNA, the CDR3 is TGTGCCAGCAGCCCACAGCCATGGGGGACTGAAGCTTTCTTT. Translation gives CASSPQPWGTEAFF.

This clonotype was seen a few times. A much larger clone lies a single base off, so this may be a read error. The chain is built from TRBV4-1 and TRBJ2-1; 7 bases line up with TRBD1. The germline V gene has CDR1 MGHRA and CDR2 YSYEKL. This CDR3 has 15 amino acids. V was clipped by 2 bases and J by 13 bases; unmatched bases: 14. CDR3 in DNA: TGCGCCAGCAGCCAATTCGACAGGGCTAAAGAGACCCAGTTCTTC. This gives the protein CASSQFDRAKETQFF.

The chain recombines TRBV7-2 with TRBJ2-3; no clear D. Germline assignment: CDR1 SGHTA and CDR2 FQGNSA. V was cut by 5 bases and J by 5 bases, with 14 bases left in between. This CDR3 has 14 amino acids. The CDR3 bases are TGTGCCAGCAGCCCCGGCGGCGCAAGAGATACGCAGTATTTT. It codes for CASSPGGARDTQYF.

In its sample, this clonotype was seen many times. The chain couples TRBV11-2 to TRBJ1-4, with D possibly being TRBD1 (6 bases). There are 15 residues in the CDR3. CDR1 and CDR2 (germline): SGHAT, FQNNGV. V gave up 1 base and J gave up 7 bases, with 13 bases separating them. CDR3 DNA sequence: TGTGCCAGCAGCTTAGTTCCGGGGGCAGGTGAAAAACTGTTTTTT. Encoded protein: CASSLVPGAGEKLFF. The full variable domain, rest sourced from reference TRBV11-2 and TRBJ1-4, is EAGVAQSPRYKIIEKRQSVAFWCNPISGHATLYWYQQILGQGPKLLIQFQNNGVVDDSQLPKDRFSAERLKGVDSTLKIQPAKLEDSAVYLCASSLVPGAGEKLFFGSGTQLSVL.